This entry describes one T cell receptor (beta chain). Antigen specificity is unknown. One end of the junction is discordant with germline, which a read error may explain. Sequencing used immunoSEQ multiplex PCR; TCRdb keeps in-frame clones, though not all of them. The sample lists approximately 49,000 clones; around 84% were seen once. This record belongs to a study of OX40 agonist ivuxolimab in advanced cancers. Study details: The drug used for patients, ivuxolimab, was an agonistic anti-OX40 (CD134) antibody. Study results and limitations: The antigens recognized by the expanded peripheral T cells, that is their antigen specificity, were not determined. In the 0.1-3.0 mg/kg groups, partial responders showed among the lowest expansion.

Germline assignment: CDR1 SGHVS and CDR2 FNYEAQ. The CDR3 runs to 16 residues. With autoimmune disease history or systemic immunosuppression, patients were excluded. The chain employs TRBV7-6 and TRBJ1-1; no clear D gene. This TCR was recovered from an adult with an advanced solid tumor such as melanoma, head and neck, liver or kidney cancer. Sequenced material: CD4+ or CD8+ T cells sorted from blood, taken in a trial of the OX40 agonist ivuxolimab. The CDR3 loop is CASSLFSRGMKTEAFF. The CDR3 nucleotides read TGTGCCAGCAGCTTATTTTCCCGGGGTATGAAGACTGAAGCTTTCTTT.